This T cell receptor (beta chain) derives from a study of identical twins. Findings and limits, study-wide: Without tracking the same donors, conclusions rested on cross-sectional statistical analysis. One should note that invariant MAIT and iNKT cells could partly confound zero-insertion analyses. Insertions were fewer in abundant cord blood beta clonotypes, whereas memory repertoires showed none of this pattern.

Through template switching, a universal primer site was introduced, and the cDNA contained unique molecular identifiers. TCRdb recomputed calls from the 5' RACE reads with MiXCR, one row per CDR3 protein. Seen here are a few hundred thousand distinct CDR3 sequences, 9% to 10% observed once, and the top ten hold approximately 9.3%. The table lists this clonotype with a few counts. Its specificity is not known. The CDR3 extends over 16 amino acids. Trimming took 0 bases from V and 2 from J, leaving 12 bases between them. Germline CDR1 reads SGHNT; CDR2 reads YENEEA. The TCR was taken from a woman aged 45-65 years in good health. The rearrangement uses TRBV11-3 and TRBJ2-3; D may be TRBD2 (6 bases). Sequencing was performed on naive T cells sorted from blood. CDR3 amino acids: CASSLEGDFDTDTQYF. CDR3 bases: TGTGCCAGCAGCTTAGAAGGGGACTTTGACACAGATACGCAGTATTTT.